This TCR beta chain was sequenced in a study of cytomegalovirus exposure and HLA in healthy donors. Notes on this clone: Its antigen is still unknown.

There are 13 residues in the CDR3. The ends were cut back, 5 bases at V and 3 bases at J, with 7 bases in the middle. From germline, CDR1 is SGHNT and CDR2 YENEEA. Overall study findings and caveats: V- and J-gene trimming of TCR beta was linked (in a later analysis) to a missense DCLRE1C variant.

The PCR contained 60 Vbeta and 13 Jbeta primers. Repertoires were generated with immunoSEQ multiplex PCR, while TCRdb's copy carries only in-frame clones and drops some. The table includes 200,000 to 250,000 clones, around four fifths detected once. This sequence joins TRBV11-3 and TRBJ2-2; possibly TRBD1 for D (6 bases). What was sequenced was PBMCs. This sequence was found in a man aged 50-60 years in good health and CMV-seronegative. The CDR3 nucleotides are TGTGCCAGCAGCCAGGGGTACACCGGGGAGCTGTTTTTT. It yields the protein CASSQGYTGELFF.